This T cell receptor (beta chain) is from a study of spatial heterogeneity in lung cancer. Study-level information: Sequencing was performed on follow-up PBMC samples when available, collected at a median of approximately two years after resection. Within raw reads, each unique TCR and UMI combination appeared on average more than ten times. General observations from the study: Ubiquitous expanded tumor TCRs were seen in blood more at resection than at follow-up.

TCRdb re-called the 5' RACE reads through MiXCR, storing one row per CDR3 protein. This table holds around 98,000 distinct CDR3 sequences, around 19% found once. The sample's time point: blood at routine non-recurrence follow-up after resection. Researchers sequenced whole RNA taken from tumor, nontumor lung or frozen PBMC without sorting. Trimming left V 3 bases short and J 8 bases short, with 16 bases between. The germline V gene encodes CDR1 SGHTA and CDR2 FQGNSA. The CDR3 is made up of 15 amino acids. Notes on this clonotype: Its antigen is not identified.

This rearrangement joins TRBV7-2 to TRBJ1-4; D is unclear. This TCR was sampled from a male donor with early-stage non-small cell lung cancer. Material: PBMCs, obtained at follow-up. For the CDR3, the DNA is TGTGCCAGCAGCTTTAGGGCCCCCGAAAGAGAAAAACTGTTTTTT. Amino acids: CASSFRAPEREKLFF. Full variable domain (outside the CDR3, taken from reference TRBV7-2 and TRBJ1-4): GAGVSQSPSNKVTEKGKDVELRCDPISGHTALYWYRQSLGQGLEFLIYFQGNSAPDKSGLPSDRFSAERTGGSVSTLTIQRTQQEDSAVYLCASSFRAPEREKLFFGSGTQLSVL.